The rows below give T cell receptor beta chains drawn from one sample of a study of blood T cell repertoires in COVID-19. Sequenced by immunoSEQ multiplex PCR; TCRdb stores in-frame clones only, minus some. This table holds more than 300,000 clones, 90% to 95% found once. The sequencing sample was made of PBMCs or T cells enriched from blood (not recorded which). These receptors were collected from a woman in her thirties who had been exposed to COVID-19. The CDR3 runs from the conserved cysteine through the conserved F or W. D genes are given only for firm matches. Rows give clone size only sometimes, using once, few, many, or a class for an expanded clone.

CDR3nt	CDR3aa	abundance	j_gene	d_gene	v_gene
TGTGCCAGCAGCAGATGGACAGGGGGCTTCCAAGAGACCCAGTACTTC	CASSRWTGGFQETQYF	.	TRBJ2-5	TRBD1	TRBV11-2
TGCGCCAGCAGCTGGACTAGCGGGGGTAGGTACAATGAGCAGTTCTTC	CASSWTSGGRYNEQFF	.	TRBJ2-1	TRBD2	TRBV5-1
TGCGCCAGCAGCTTGGTAGGGGTCACTGAAGCTTTCTTT	CASSLVGVTEAFF	.	TRBJ1-1	.	TRBV5-1
TGTGCCAGCAGTTCCTGGACGGGATTCTCCTACGAGCAGTACTTC	CASSSWTGFSYEQYF	.	TRBJ2-7	.	TRBV28
TGTGCCAGCAGCTTTATGAACAGCTATGGCTACACCTTC	CASSFMNSYGYTF	.	TRBJ1-2	.	TRBV5-6
TGTGCCAGCTCACCACCCGGACAGGGGAGGGGTGAAAAACTGTTTTTT	CASSPPGQGRGEKLFF	.	TRBJ1-4	TRBD1	TRBV18
TGTGCCAGCAGCTTTGGGACTCCCCATCCGGATACGCAGTATTTT	CASSFGTPHPDTQYF	few	TRBJ2-3	.	TRBV13
TGTGCCAGCAGCGTCCATGGAGCTAACTATGGCTACACCTTC	CASSVHGANYGYTF	.	TRBJ1-2	.	TRBV9
TGTGCCAGCGACAGACAGGGGGTTATCACTGAAGCTTTCTTT	CASDRQGVITEAFF	.	TRBJ1-1	TRBD1	TRBV2
TGTGCCATCAGTGAATCGCGGAGGGACCCCTACGAGCAGTACTTC	CAISESRRDPYEQYF	.	TRBJ2-7	.	TRBV10-3
TGCAGTGCCTGGGGGACAGGGGCTTTCTTT	CSAWGTGAFF	.	TRBJ1-1	TRBD1	TRBV20-1
TGCGCCAGCAGCCGGGACAGGAATAATTCACCCCTCCACTTT	CASSRDRNNSPLHF	once	TRBJ1-6	TRBD1	TRBV4-1
TGTGCCAGCAGTTACTTTGCAGGGAAGGACTATGGCTACACCTTC	CASSYFAGKDYGYTF	.	TRBJ1-2	.	TRBV6-2/TRBV6-3
TGCGCCAGCAGCCAAGAAGGGTGGAAGTGGGGACAGGGGGCGCGAAACTATGGCTACACCTTC	CASSQEGWKWGQGARNYGYTF	.	TRBJ1-2	TRBD1	TRBV4-1
TGTGCCAGCAGCGTTAGCGGGGGCCGCACAGATACGCAGTATTTT	CASSVSGGRTDTQYF	.	TRBJ2-3	TRBD2	TRBV7-9